The present entry profiles one T cell receptor beta chain with its context. This specimen belongs to a study of T cells expressing NK-cell markers. TCRdb processed the 5' RACE reads again and assigns one entry to each CDR3 protein, with no DNA. The sample data list a few hundred thousand distinct CDR3 sequences. The CDR3 covers 17 residues. CDR1 MNHEY and CDR2 SVGAGI come from the germline V gene. The sequence derives from a man aged 18 to 69 in good health. The sample was blood T cells: a sorted CD56 or NKG2C T cell subset, CD4+ or CD8+ T cells, or bulk PBMC T cells (not recorded which). The chain couples TRBV6-5 to TRBJ2-3; the TCRdb call, TRBD1, lacks DNA for checking. The CDR3 spells CASSLQFPGTGTDTQYF.